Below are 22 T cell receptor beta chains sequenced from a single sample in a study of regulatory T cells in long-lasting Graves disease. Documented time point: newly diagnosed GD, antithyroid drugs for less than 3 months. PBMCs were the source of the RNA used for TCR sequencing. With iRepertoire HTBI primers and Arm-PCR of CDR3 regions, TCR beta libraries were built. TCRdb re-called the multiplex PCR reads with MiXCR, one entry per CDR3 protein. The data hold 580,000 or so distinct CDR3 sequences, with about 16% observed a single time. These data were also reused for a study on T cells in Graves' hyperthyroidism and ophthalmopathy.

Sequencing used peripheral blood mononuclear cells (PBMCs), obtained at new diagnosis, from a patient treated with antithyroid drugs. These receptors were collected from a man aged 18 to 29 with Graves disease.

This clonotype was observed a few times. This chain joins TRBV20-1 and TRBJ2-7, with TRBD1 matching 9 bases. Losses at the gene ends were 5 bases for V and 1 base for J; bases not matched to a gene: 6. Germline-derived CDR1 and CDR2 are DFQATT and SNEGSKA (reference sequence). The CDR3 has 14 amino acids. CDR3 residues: CSARTGALSYEQYF. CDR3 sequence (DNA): TGCAGTGCTCGGACAGGGGCACTATCCTACGAGCAGTACTTC.

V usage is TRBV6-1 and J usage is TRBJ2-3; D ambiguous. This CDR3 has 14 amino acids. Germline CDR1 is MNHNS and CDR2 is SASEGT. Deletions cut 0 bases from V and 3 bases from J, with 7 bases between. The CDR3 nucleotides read TGTGCCAGCAGTGAAGCGAGAACGACAGATACGCAGTATTTT. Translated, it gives CASSEARTTDTQYF.

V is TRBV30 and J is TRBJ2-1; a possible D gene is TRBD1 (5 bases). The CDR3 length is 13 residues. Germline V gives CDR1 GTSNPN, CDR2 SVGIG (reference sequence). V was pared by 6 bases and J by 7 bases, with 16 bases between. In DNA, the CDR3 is TGTGCCTGTTCGACATCTCCAGGGAATGAGCAGTTCTTC. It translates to CACSTSPGNEQFF. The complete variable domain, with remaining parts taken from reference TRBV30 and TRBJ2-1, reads SQTIHQWPATLVQPVGSPLSLECTVEGTSNPNLYWYRQAAGRGLQLLFYSVGIGQISSEVPQNLSASRPQDRQFILSSKKLLLSDSGFYLCACSTSPGNEQFFGPGTRLTVL.

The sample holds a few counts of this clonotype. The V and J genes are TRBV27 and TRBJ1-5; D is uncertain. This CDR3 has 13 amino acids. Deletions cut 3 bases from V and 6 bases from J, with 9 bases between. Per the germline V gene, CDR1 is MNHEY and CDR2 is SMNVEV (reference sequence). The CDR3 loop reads CASSLGVSQPQHF. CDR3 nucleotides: TGTGCCAGCAGTTTGGGAGTGAGTCAGCCCCAGCATTTT.

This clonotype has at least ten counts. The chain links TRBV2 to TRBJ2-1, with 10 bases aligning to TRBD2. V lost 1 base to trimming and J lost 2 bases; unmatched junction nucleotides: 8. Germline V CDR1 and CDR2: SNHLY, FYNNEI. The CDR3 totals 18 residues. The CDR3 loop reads CASSEGGSGRKPYNEQFF. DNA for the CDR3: TGTGCCAGCAGTGAAGGAGGTAGCGGGAGGAAGCCCTACAATGAGCAGTTCTTC.

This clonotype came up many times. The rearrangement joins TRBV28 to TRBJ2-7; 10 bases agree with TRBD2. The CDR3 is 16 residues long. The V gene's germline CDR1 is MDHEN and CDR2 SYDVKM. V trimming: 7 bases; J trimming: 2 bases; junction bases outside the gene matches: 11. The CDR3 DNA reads TGTGCCAGCAACAACCCCCCGGGACTAGCGCCCTACGAGCAGTACTTC. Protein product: CASNNPPGLAPYEQYF.

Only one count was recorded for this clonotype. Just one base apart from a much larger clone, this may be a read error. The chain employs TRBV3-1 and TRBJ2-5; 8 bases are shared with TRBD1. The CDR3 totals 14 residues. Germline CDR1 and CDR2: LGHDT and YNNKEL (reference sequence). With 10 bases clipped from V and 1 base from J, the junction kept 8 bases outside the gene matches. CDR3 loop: CATSGTGGQETQYF. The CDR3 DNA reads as TGTGCCACCAGTGGGACAGGCGGCCAAGAGACCCAGTACTTC.

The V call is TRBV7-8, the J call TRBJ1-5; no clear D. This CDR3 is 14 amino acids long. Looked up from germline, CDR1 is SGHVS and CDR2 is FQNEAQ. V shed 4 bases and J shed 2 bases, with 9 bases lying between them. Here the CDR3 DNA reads TGTGCCAGCAGCTCCGCAGTGGGCAATCAGCCCCAGCATTTT. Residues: CASSSAVGNQPQHF.

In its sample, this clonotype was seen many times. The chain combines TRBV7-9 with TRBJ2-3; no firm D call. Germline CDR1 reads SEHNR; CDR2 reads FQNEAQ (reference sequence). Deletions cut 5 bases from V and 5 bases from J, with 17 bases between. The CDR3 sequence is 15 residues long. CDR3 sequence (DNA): TGTGCCAGCAGCCCCCTGGGCTCGAAGGTAGATACGCAGTATTTT. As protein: CASSPLGSKVDTQYF.

In DNA form, the CDR3 reads TGTGCCGCCCGATTTAGCGGGAGTAAAAACATTCAGTACTTC. It encodes CAARFSGSKNIQYF. J is TRBJ2-4 and V is TRBV28, with 9 bases lining up with TRBD2. The CDR3 extends over 14 amino acids. Germline trimming cut 11 bases from V and 4 bases from J; bases unmatched to any gene: 9. The germline CDR1 and CDR2 sequences are MDHEN and SYDVKM. Looking up the rest from reference TRBV28 and TRBJ2-4 gives the full variable domain: DVKVTQSSRYLVKRTGEKVFLECVQDMDHENMFWYRQDPGLGLRLIYFSYDVKMKEKGDIPEGYSVSREKKERFSLILESASTNQTSMYLCAARFSGSKNIQYFGAGTRLSVL.

Written as DNA, the CDR3 is TGTGCCAGCAGCGAAACTTCGGCGGGAGGGCAGTTCTTC. Its protein is CASSETSAGGQFF. This chain uses TRBV11-2 with TRBJ2-1; 8 bases line up with TRBD2. Germline CDR1 reads SGHAT; CDR2 reads FQNNGV. This CDR3 is built from 13 residues. V lost 5 bases and J lost 12; bases outside the gene matches: 9.

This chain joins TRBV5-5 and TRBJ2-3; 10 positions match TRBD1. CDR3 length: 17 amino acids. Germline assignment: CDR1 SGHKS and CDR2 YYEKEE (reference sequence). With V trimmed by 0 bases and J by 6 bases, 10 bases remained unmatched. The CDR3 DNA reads TGTGCCAGCAGCTTGGAACCGGGACAGGGGACTTTGGATACGCAGTATTTT. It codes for CASSLEPGQGTLDTQYF.

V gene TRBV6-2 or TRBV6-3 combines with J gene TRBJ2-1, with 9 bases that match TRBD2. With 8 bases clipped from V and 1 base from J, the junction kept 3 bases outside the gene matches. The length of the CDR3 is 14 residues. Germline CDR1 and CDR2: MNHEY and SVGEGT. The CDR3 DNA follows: TGTGCCAGCGGGGCGGGAGGGTCCTACAATGAGCAGTTCTTC. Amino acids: CASGAGGSYNEQFF.

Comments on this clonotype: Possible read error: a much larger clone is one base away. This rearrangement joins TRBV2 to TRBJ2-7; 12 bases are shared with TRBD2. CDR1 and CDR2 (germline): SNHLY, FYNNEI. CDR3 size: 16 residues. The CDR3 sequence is CTSSPSGRGSSYEQYF. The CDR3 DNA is TGTACCAGCAGTCCTAGCGGGAGGGGGAGCTCCTACGAGCAGTACTTC. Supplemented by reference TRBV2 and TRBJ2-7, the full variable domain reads EPEVTQTPSHQVTQMGQEVILRCVPISNHLYFYWYRQILGQKVEFLVSFYNNEISEKSEIFDDQFSVERPDGSNFTLKIRSTKLEDSAMYFCTSSPSGRGSSYEQYFGPGTRLTVT.

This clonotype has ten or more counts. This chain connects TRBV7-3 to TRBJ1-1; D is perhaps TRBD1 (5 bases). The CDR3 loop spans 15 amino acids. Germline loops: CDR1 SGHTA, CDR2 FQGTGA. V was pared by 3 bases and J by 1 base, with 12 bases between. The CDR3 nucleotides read TGTGCCAGCAGCTTGGCGGGGGGAGAGAACACTGAAGCTTTCTTT. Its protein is CASSLAGGENTEAFF.

DNA for the CDR3: TGTGCCAGCAGCCAGGGACAGGGGTGGGGCACTGAAGCTTTCTTT. Residues: CASSQGQGWGTEAFF. The chain links TRBV7-2 to TRBJ1-1, with 10 nucleotides matching TRBD1. Germline lookup yields CDR1 SGHTA and CDR2 FQGNSA. V lost 5 bases to trimming and J lost 4 bases; unmatched junction nucleotides: 7. The length of the CDR3 is 15 residues.

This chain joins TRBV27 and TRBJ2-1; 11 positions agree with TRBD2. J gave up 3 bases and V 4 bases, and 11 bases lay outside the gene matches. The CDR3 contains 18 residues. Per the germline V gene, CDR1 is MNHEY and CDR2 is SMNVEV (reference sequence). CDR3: CASSYRPPTSGNYNEQFF. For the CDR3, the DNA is TGTGCCAGCAGTTATCGGCCCCCGACTAGCGGGAACTACAATGAGCAGTTCTTC.

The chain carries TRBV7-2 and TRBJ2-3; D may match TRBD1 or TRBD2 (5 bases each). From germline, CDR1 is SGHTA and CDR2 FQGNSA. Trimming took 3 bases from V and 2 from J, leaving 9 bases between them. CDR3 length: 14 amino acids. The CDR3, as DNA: TGTGCCAGCAGCTTCGGGGCCTTCACAGATACGCAGTATTTT. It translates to CASSFGAFTDTQYF.

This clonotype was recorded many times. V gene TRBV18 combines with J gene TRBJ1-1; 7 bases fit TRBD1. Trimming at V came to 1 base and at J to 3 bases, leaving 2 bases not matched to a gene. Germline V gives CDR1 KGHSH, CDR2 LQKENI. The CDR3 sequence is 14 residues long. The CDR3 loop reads CASSPQGADTEAFF. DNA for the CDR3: TGTGCCAGCTCACCACAGGGGGCTGACACTGAAGCTTTCTTT.

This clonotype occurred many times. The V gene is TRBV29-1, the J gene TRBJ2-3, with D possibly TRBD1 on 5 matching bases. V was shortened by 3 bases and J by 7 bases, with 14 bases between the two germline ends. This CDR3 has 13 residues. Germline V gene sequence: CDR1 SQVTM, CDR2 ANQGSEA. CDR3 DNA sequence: TGCAGCGTTGACCCGACAGCCACGAATACGCAGTATTTT. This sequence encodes CSVDPTATNTQYF.

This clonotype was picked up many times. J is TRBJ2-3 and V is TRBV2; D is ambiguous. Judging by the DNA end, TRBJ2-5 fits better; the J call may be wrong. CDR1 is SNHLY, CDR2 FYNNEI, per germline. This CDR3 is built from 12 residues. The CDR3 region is CASSALRETQYF. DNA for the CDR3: TGTGCCAGCAGTGCTCTTCGAGAGACCCAGTACTTC.

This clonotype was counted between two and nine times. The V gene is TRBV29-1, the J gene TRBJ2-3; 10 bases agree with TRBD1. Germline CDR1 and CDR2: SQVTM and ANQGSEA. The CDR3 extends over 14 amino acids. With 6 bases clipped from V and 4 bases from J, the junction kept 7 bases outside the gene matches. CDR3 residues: CSVADRGSADTQYF. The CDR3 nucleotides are TGCAGCGTCGCGGACAGGGGGAGTGCAGATACGCAGTATTTT.